The 3 T cell receptor beta chains reported below all come from one sample, sequenced in a study of shared clonotypes between healthy human individuals. Naive CD8 cells, CD45RO-negative and positively selected for CCR7, excluded terminally differentiated effector memory CD45RA+ cells. Repertoires were generated with immunoSEQ multiplex PCR, while TCRdb's copy carries only in-frame clones and drops some. The sample has 650,000 to 800,000 clones; 90% to 95% are singletons. The sample taken for sequencing was naive CD8+ T cells sorted from blood. These receptors all stem from a man aged 25 to 45 in good health.

The chain employs TRBV7-6 and TRBJ1-1, with 8 bases fitting TRBD1. The germline CDR1 and CDR2 sequences are SGHVS and FNYEAQ. The junction had 0 bases not matched to a gene; V was cut back by 0 bases and J by 0 bases. The CDR3 totals 15 residues. CDR3 region: CASSLATGVNTEAFF. The CDR3 bases are TGTGCCAGCAGCTTAGCGACAGGGGTGAACACTGAAGCTTTCTTT.

This chain links TRBV7-9 with TRBJ1-1; D gene unclear. The length of the CDR3 is 17 residues. The germline gives CDR1 SEHNR, CDR2 FQNEAQ (reference sequence). Trimming took off 0 bases at V and 9 bases at J, with 23 bases between the two ends. CDR3 in DNA: TGTGCCAGCAGCTTAGCGCTCGGTGACCTCGGAACACTGAAAGCTTTCTTT. This translates into CASSLALGDLGTLKAFF.

Only one count was recorded for this clone. In DNA form, the CDR3 reads TGTGCCATCAGTGAAGAACAAGGAATTACTTCAGATACGCAGTATTTT. This sequence encodes CAISEEQGITSDTQYF. V is TRBV10-3 and J is TRBJ2-3, with D unresolved. V lost 3 bases and J 4 bases, leaving 17 bases between the germline ends. The germline CDR1 and CDR2 sequences are ENHRY and SYGVKD. CDR3 length: 16 residues.